This T cell receptor (beta chain) appears in the sequencing data of a study of shared clonotypes between healthy human individuals. Libraries were prepared by immunoSEQ multiplex PCR; TCRdb keeps only in-frame clonotypes and omits some of them. The table includes some 2,000,000 clones, approximately 96% detected once. CDR3 length: 17 amino acids. The V gene's germline CDR1 is SGHTA and CDR2 FQGTGA. Trimming removed 5 bases at V and 4 bases at J, with 18 bases between. Sequenced sample: naive CD4+ T cells sorted from blood. Subset given: CD45RA+ positively selected. The sequence was collected from a man aged 18-30 years in good health. The genes are TRBV7-3 and TRBJ2-6; D not resolved. CDR3 in amino acids: CASSPGRISPGANVLTF. The CDR3 DNA reads as TGTGCCAGCAGCCCCGGACGGATTTCTCCGGGGGCCAACGTCCTGACTTTC. The whole variable domain, remainder taken from reference TRBV7-3 and TRBJ2-6, is GAGVSQTPSNKVTEKGKYVELRCDPISGHTALYWYRQSLGQGPEFLIYFQGTGAADDSGLPNDRFFAVRPEGSVSTLKIQRTERGDSAVYLCASSPGRISPGANVLTFGAGSRLTVL.